Below are 10 T cell receptor beta chains sequenced from a single sample in a study of T-cell reconstitution after alpha-beta-depleted transplantation in children. Unique molecular identifiers were used to barcode this TCRbeta library. Each CDR3 protein gets one entry after TCRdb re-called the PCR reads with MiXCR. The data contain 450,000 to 600,000 distinct CDR3 sequences, 15% to 20% of them seen just once; the ten biggest clones take up 2.5% to 3.5%. The sample in question was PBMCs from the stem cell graft donor, obtained from the stem cell graft. The receptor source for this set is a human donor who donated a stem cell graft to a child with acute lymphoblastic leukemia.

This clonotype showed up just a few times. This chain connects TRBV12-3 or TRBV12-4 to TRBJ2-5; 9 bases agree with TRBD2. The CDR3 is made up of 17 amino acids. Losses at the gene ends were 2 bases for V and 3 bases for J; bases not matched to a gene: 10. Here the CDR3 reads CASSLMAGGPMEETQYF. The CDR3 DNA reads as TGTGCCAGCAGTTTAATGGCGGGAGGGCCAATGGAAGAGACCCAGTACTTC.

The chain combines TRBV4-1 with TRBJ1-5; 10 bases are shared with TRBD1. The CDR3 sequence is 17 residues long. The germline V gene encodes CDR1 MGHRA and CDR2 YSYEKL. V lost 1 base and J lost 4; bases outside the gene matches: 7. CDR3 in DNA: TGCGCCAGCAGCCAAGGCGCACGGGGACAGGGGAATCAGCCCCAGCATTTT. Translating gives CASSQGARGQGNQPQHF.

This clonotype has only a few counts. This chain joins TRBV12-3 or TRBV12-4 and TRBJ1-1; maybe TRBD1 (6 bases). V was cut by 0 bases and J by 4 bases, with 9 bases left in between. The CDR3 is 14 amino acids. CDR3 loop: CASSLANRVTEAFF. As DNA, the CDR3 is TGTGCCAGCAGTTTAGCGAACAGGGTCACTGAAGCTTTCTTT.

The chain uses TRBV29-1 and TRBJ1-1; D uncertain. Trimming took 1 base from V and 6 from J, leaving 21 bases between them. The CDR3 totals 16 residues. The germline gives CDR1 SQVTM, CDR2 ANQGSEA. The CDR3 region has the DNA TGCAGCGTTGAAGTAGCTCCCTCGTGCCCTACGGCTGAAGCTTTCTTT. Translating gives CSVEVAPSCPTAEAFF.

The chain links TRBV9 to TRBJ2-1, with D perhaps assigned TRBD1 or TRBD2 (5 bases each). Germline V CDR1 and CDR2: SGDLS, YYNGEE. The CDR3 totals 15 residues. Trimming removed 4 bases at V and 2 bases at J, with 13 bases between. The DNA for the CDR3 is TGTGCCAGCAGCCCCCAACCGGGGCCCTACAATGAGCAGTTCTTC. Protein product: CASSPQPGPYNEQFF.

The rearrangement uses TRBV5-1 and TRBJ2-5; 9 positions match TRBD1. CDR1 is SGHRS, CDR2 YFSETQ, per germline. The CDR3 is 16 residues long. V dropped 3 bases and J dropped 4; count of bases not matched to a gene: 10. The DNA for the CDR3 is TGCGCCAGCAGCTCGGGGCCCGGGACAGGGCGAGAGACCCAGTACTTC. Protein sequence: CASSSGPGTGRETQYF.

The chain uses TRBV5-1 and TRBJ2-7, with 9 nucleotides matching TRBD2. V shed 4 bases, J shed 3 bases, and the junction held 11 bases outside the gene matches. Germline loops: CDR1 SGHRS, CDR2 YFSETQ. This CDR3 contains 16 residues. The CDR3 reads CASSHSETSGFYEQYF. The CDR3, as DNA: TGCGCCAGCAGCCACTCCGAAACTAGCGGGTTCTACGAGCAGTACTTC. Full variable domain (rest looked up from reference TRBV5-1 and TRBJ2-7): KAGVTQTPRYLIKTRGQQVTLSCSPISGHRSVSWYQQTPGQGLQFLFEYFSETQRNKGNFPGRFSGRQFSNSRSEMNVSTLELGDSALYLCASSHSETSGFYEQYFGPGTRLTVT.

This clonotype was seen only a few times. The rearrangement links TRBV9 to TRBJ1-3; 9 nucleotides agree with TRBD1. Germline V gene lookup returns CDR1 SGDLS and CDR2 YYNGEE. The V and J ends lost 3 bases and 5 bases, in that order; junction bases with no gene match: 9. The CDR3 contains 16 residues. The CDR3 DNA reads TGTGCCAGCAGCGCTCCGGGACAGGGCCCAAGAAACACCATATATTTT. Its translation: CASSAPGQGPRNTIYF. Full variable domain (remainder filled in from reference TRBV9 and TRBJ1-3): DSGVTQTPKHLITATGQRVTLRCSPRSGDLSVYWYQQSLDQGLQFLIQYYNGEERAKGNILERFSAQQFPDLHSELNLSSLELGDSALYFCASSAPGQGPRNTIYFGEGSWLTVV.

The chain is built from TRBV6-5 and TRBJ2-7, with 7 bases identical to TRBD2. Germline CDR1 and CDR2: MNHEY and SVGAGI. The V gene end was trimmed by 3 bases and the J gene end by 2 bases; junction bases not matched to a gene: 13. The CDR3 consists of 17 residues. CDR3 sequence reads: CASSYKQRASGTYEQYF. The CDR3 region has the DNA TGTGCCAGCAGTTATAAGCAGCGGGCTAGCGGTACCTACGAGCAGTACTTC.

The V call is TRBV27, the J call TRBJ2-1, with TRBD1 matching over 11 bases. There are 14 residues in the CDR3. Germline CDR1 and CDR2: MNHEY and SMNVEV (reference sequence). Trimming cost V 4 bases and J 7 bases; bases outside gene matches: 3. The CDR3: CASSYRDRGNEQFF. CDR3 DNA sequence: TGTGCCAGCAGTTACCGGGACAGGGGGAATGAGCAGTTCTTC.